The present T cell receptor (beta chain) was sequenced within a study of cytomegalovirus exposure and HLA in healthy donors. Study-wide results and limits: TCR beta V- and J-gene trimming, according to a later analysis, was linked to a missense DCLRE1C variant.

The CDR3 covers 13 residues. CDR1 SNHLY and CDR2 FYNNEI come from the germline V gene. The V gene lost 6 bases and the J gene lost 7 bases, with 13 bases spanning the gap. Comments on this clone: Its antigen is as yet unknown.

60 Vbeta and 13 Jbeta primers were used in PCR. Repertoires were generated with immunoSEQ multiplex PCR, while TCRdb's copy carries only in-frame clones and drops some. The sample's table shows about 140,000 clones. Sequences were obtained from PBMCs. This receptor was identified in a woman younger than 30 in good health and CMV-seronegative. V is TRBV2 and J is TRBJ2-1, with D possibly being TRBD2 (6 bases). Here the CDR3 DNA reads TGTGCCAGCAGCGAGGGGACTCCGAATGAGCAGTTCTTC. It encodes CASSEGTPNEQFF.